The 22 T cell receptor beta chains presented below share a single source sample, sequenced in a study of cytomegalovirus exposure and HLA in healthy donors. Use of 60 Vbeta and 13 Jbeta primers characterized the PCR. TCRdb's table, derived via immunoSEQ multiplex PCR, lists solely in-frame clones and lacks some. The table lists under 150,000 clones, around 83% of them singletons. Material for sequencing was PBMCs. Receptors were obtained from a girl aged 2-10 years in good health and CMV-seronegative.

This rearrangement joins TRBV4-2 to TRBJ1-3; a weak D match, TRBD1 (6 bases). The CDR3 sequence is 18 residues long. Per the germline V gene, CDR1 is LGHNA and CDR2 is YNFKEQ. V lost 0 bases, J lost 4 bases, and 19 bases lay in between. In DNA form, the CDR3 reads TGTGCCAGCAGCCAAGACGTGGCAGGGGTTCTCGGCGGAAACACCATATATTTT. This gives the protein CASSQDVAGVLGGNTIYF.

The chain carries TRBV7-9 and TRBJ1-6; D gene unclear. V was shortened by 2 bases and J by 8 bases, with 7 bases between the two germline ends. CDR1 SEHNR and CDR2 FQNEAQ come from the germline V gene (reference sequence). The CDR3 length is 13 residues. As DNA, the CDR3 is TGTGCCAGCAGCTTAACCGGGGATTCACCCCTCCACTTT. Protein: CASSLTGDSPLHF.

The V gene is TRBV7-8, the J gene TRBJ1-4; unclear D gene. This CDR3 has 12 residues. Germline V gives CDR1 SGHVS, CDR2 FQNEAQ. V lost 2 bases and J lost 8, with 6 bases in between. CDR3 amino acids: CASSLLMEKLFF. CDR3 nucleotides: TGTGCCAGCAGCTTACTTATGGAAAAACTGTTTTTT.

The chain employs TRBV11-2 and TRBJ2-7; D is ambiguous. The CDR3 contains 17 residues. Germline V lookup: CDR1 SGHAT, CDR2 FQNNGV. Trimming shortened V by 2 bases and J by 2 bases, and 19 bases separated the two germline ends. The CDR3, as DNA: TGTGCCAGCAGCTTAAGCCCGCCGAACCCAGGAACCTACGAGCAGTACTTC. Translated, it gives CASSLSPPNPGTYEQYF.

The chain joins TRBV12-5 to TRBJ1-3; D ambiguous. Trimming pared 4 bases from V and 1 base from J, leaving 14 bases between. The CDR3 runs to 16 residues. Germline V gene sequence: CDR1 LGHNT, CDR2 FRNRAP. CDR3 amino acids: CASGSGGATSGNTIYF. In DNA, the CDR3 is TGTGCTAGTGGTTCGGGTGGAGCCACGTCTGGAAACACCATATATTTT.

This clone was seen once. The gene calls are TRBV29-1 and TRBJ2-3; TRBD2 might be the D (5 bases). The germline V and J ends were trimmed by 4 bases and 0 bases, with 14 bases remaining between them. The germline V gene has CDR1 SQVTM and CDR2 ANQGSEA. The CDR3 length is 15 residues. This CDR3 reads CSVARTASSTDTQYF. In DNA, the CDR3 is TGCAGCGTTGCCCGGACTGCCTCTAGCACAGATACGCAGTATTTT.

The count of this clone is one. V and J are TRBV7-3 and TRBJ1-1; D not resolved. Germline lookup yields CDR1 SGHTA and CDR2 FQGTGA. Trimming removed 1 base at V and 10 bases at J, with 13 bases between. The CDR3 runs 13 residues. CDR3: CASSLRAGGRAFF. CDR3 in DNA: TGTGCCAGCAGCTTAAGGGCAGGAGGTCGAGCTTTCTTT.

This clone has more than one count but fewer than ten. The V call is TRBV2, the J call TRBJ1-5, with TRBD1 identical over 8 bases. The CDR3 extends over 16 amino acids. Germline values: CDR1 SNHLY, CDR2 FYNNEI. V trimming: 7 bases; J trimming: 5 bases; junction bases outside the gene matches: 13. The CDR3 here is CASKAEPGGEYQPQHF. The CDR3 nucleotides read TGTGCCAGCAAGGCGGAACCAGGGGGCGAGTATCAGCCCCAGCATTTT.

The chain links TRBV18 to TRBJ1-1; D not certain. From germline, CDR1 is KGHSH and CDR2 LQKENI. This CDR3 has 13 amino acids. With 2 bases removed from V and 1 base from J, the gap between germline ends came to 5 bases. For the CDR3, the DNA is TGTGCCAGCTCACCAAGCCAGAACACTGAAGCTTTCTTT. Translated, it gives CASSPSQNTEAFF.

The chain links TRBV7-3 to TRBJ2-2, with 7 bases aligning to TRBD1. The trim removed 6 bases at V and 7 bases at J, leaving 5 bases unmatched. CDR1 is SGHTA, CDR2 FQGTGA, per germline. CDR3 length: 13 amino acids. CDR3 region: CASSTGTVGELFF. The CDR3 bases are TGTGCCAGCAGTACCGGGACAGTCGGGGAGCTGTTTTTT.

This CDR3 is CASSAPPHPGNEQFF. CDR3 nucleotide sequence: TGTGCCAGCAGTGCACCCCCTCACCCCGGGAATGAGCAGTTCTTC. This sequence joins TRBV28 and TRBJ2-1; no firm D call. The CDR3 has 15 amino acids. Trimming cost V 5 bases and J 7 bases, with 18 bases left between them. CDR1 and CDR2 (germline): MDHEN, SYDVKM.

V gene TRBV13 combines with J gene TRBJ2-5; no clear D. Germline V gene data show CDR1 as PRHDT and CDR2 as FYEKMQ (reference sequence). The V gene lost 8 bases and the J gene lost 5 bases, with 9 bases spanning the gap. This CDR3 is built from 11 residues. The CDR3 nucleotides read TGTGCCAGCCCGCGGAGTGAGACCCAGTACTTC. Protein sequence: CASPRSETQYF. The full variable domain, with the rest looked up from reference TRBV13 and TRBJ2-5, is AAGVIQSPRHLIKEKRETATLKCYPIPRHDTVYWYQQGPGQDPQFLISFYEKMQSDKGSIPDRFSAQQFSDYHSELNMSSLELGDSALYFCASPRSETQYFGPGTRLLVL.

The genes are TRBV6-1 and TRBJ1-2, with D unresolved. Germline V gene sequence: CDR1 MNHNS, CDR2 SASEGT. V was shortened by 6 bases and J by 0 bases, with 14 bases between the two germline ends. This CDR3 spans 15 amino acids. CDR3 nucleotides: TGTGCCAGCAGGGCGGGCCGTCAGGCTAACTATGGCTACACCTTC. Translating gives CASRAGRQANYGYTF.

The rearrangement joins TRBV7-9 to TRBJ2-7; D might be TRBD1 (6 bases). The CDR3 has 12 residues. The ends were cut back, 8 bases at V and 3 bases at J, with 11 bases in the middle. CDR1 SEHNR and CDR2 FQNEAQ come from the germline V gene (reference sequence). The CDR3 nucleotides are TGTGCCAGCGGATTGGACAGCTACGAGCAGTACTTC. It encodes CASGLDSYEQYF.

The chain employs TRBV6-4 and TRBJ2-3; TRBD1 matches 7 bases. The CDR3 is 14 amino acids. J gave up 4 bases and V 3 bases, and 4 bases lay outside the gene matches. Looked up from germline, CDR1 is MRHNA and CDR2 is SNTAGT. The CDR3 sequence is CASSERQGADTQYF. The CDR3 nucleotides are TGTGCCAGCAGTGAGAGACAGGGCGCAGATACGCAGTATTTT.

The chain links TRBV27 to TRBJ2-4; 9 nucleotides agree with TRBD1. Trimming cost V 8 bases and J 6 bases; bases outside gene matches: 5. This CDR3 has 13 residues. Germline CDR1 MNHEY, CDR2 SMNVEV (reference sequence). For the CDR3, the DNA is TGTGCCAGCCTGGGACAGGGTGGAAACATTCAGTACTTC. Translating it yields CASLGQGGNIQYF.

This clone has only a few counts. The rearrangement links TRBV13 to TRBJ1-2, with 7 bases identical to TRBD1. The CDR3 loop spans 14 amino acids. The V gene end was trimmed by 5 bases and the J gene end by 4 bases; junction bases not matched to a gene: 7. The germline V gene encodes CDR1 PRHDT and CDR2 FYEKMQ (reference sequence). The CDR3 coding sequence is TGTGCCAGCAGCCTCGGTACAGGGGCCTATGGCTACACCTTC. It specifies CASSLGTGAYGYTF.

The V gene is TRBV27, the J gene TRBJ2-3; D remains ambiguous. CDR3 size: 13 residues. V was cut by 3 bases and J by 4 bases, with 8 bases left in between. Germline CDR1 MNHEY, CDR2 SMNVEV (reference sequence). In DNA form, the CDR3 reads TGTGCCAGCAGTTTTCCTTTTGCAGATACGCAGTATTTT. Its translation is CASSFPFADTQYF.

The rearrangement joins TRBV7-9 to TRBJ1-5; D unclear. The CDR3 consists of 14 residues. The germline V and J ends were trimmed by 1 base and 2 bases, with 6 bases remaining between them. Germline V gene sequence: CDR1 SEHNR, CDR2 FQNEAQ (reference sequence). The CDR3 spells CASSLGAGNQPQHF. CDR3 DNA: TGTGCCAGCAGCTTAGGGGCAGGCAATCAGCCCCAGCATTTT.

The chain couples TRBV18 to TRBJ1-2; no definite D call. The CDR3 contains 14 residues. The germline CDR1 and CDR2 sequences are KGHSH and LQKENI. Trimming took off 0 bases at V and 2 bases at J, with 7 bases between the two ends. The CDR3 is CASSPPPGNYGYTF. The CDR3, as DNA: TGTGCCAGCTCACCACCGCCGGGGAACTATGGCTACACCTTC. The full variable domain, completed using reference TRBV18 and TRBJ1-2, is NAGVMQNPRHLVRRRGQEARLRCSPMKGHSHVYWYRQLPEEGLKFMVYLQKENIIDESGMPKERFSAEFPKEGPSILRIQQVVRGDSAAYFCASSPPPGNYGYTFGSGTRLTVV.

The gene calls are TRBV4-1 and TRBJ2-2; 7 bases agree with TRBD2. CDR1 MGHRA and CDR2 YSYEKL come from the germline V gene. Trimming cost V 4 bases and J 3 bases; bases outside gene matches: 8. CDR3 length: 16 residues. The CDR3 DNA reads TGCGCCAGCAGCCTCGAGCTAGCGGTTGACACCGGGGAGCTGTTTTTT. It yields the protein CASSLELAVDTGELFF.

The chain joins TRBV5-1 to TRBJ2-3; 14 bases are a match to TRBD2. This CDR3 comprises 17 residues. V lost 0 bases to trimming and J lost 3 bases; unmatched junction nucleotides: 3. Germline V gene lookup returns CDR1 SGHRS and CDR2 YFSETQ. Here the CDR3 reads CASSLARTSGRTDTQYF. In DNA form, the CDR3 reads TGCGCCAGCAGCTTGGCAAGGACTAGCGGGAGGACAGATACGCAGTATTTT. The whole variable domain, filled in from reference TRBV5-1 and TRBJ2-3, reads KAGVTQTPRYLIKTRGQQVTLSCSPISGHRSVSWYQQTPGQGLQFLFEYFSETQRNKGNFPGRFSGRQFSNSRSEMNVSTLELGDSALYLCASSLARTSGRTDTQYFGPGTRLTVL.